This TCR beta chain was retrieved from a study of radiotherapy plus CTLA-4 blockade in lung cancer. Data came from immunoSEQ multiplex PCR; TCRdb stores just in-frame clones and leaves some out. In the table there are about 95,000 clones, about 80% of which are singletons. In regard to this clone: Its specificity is unknown.

General study points: After radiotherapy and ipilimumab, tumor-derived clones expanded in peripheral blood.

This CDR3 has 12 amino acids. V was clipped by 2 bases and J by 6 bases, with 8 bases between them. The germline gives CDR1 MDHEN, CDR2 SYDVKM. The chain recombines TRBV28 with TRBJ2-7; tentatively, D is TRBD1 (5 bases). The receptor was derived from a human donor with non-small cell lung cancer who had stable disease on radiotherapy plus ipilimumab. Sample: peripheral blood, taken from a patient treated with radiotherapy plus ipilimumab. In DNA, the CDR3 is TGTGCCAGCAGTTTAAAGGGGTTCGAGCAGTACTTC. Amino acid sequence: CASSLKGFEQYF.